Given below is one TCR beta chain in context. The antigen is not known. This sample was taken from a study of CD8+ T cells in alopecia areata. Extraction of RNA preceded its reverse transcription into cDNA, which served as the sequencing template. The repertoire was sequenced with immunoSEQ multiplex PCR; TCRdb's copy has only in-frame clones and lacks some. The sample holds 130,000 or so clones, roughly 50% seen once. The study, taken as a whole, reports: Greater clonality was observed in lesional scalp samples, especially alopecia totalis/universalis, versus normal scalp.

In alopecia areata patients, both lesional scalp punch biopsies and peripheral blood were collected. The CDR3 covers 19 residues. CDR1 and CDR2 from the germline V gene are LGHNA and YNFKEQ. J gave up 2 bases and V 0 bases, and 11 bases lay outside the gene matches. This chain links TRBV4-2 with TRBJ2-3, with 10 bases matching TRBD2. This sequence originates from a human donor with alopecia areata. The sequenced sample consisted of NKG2D-low CD8+ T cells sorted from blood. The CDR3, as DNA: TGTGCCAGCAGCCAAGATGACACTAGCGGGGAATTCTCCACAGATACGCAGTATTTT. Protein: CASSQDDTSGEFSTDTQYF.